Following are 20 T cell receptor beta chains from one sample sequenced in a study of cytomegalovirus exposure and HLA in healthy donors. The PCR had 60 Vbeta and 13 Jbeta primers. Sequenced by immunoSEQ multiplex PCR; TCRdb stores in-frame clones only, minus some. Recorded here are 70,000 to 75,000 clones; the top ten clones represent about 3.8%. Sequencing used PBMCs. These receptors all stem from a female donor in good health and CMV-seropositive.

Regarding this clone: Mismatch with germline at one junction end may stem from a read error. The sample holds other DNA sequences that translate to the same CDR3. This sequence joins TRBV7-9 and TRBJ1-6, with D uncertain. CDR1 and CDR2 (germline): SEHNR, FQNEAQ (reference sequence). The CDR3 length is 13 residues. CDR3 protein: CASSPTSNSPLHF. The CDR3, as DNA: TGTGCCAGCAGCCCAACTTCGAATTCACCCCTACACTTT.

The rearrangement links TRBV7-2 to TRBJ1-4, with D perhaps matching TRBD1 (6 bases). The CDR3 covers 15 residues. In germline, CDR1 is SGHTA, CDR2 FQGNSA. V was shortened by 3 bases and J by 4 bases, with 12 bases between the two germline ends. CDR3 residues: CASSFYRERNEKLFF. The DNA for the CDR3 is TGTGCCAGCAGCTTTTACAGGGAGCGTAATGAAAAACTGTTTTTT. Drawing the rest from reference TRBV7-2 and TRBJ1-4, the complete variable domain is GAGVSQSPSNKVTEKGKDVELRCDPISGHTALYWYRQSLGQGLEFLIYFQGNSAPDKSGLPSDRFSAERTGGSVSTLTIQRTQQEDSAVYLCASSFYRERNEKLFFGSGTQLSVL.

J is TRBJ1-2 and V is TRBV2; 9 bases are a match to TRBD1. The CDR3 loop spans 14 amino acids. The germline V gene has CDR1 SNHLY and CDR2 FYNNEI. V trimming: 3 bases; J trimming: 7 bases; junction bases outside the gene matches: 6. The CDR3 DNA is TGTGCCAGCAGTGACAACAGGGGGCCAAGTGGCTACACCTTC. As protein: CASSDNRGPSGYTF.

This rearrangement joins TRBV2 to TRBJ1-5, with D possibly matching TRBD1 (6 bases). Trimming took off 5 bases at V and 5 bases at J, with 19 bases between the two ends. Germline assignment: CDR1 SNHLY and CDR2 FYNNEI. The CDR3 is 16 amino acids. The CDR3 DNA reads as TGTGCCAGCAGTCAGGTCGTGGACAGAAGTGATCAGCCCCAGCATTTT. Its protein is CASSQVVDRSDQPQHF.

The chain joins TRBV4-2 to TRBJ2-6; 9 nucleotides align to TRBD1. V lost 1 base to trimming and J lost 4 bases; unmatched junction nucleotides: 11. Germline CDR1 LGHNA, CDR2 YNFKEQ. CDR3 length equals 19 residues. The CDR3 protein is CASSQAIGQGSSGANVLTF. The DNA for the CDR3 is TGTGCCAGCAGCCAAGCTATCGGACAGGGGAGCTCCGGGGCCAACGTCCTGACTTTC.

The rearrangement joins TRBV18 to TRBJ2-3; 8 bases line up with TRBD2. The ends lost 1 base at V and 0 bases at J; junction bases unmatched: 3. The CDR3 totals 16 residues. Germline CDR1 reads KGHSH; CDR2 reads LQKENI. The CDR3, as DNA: TGTGCCAGCTCACCACAGCGGGGGCAAAGCACAGATACGCAGTATTTT. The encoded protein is CASSPQRGQSTDTQYF. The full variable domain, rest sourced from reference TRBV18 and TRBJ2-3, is NAGVMQNPRHLVRRRGQEARLRCSPMKGHSHVYWYRQLPEEGLKFMVYLQKENIIDESGMPKERFSAEFPKEGPSILRIQQVVRGDSAAYFCASSPQRGQSTDTQYFGPGTRLTVL.

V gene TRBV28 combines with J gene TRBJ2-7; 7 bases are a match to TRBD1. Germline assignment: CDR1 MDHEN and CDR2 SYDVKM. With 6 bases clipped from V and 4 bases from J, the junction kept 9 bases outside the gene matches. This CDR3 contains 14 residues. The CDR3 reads CASSLQPGQYEQYF. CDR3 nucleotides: TGTGCCAGCAGCCTACAACCGGGACAGTACGAGCAGTACTTC.

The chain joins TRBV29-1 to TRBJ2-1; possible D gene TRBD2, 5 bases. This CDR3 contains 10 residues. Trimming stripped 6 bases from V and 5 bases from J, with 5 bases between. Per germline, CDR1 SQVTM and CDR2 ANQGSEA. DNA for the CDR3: TGCAGCGTAGCGGACAATGAGCAGTTCTTC. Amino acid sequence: CSVADNEQFF.

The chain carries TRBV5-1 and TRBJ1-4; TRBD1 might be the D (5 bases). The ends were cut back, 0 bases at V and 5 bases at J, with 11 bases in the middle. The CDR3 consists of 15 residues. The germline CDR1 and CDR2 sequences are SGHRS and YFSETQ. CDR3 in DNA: TGCGCCAGCAGCTTGGGCAGGGCATTAAATGAAAAACTGTTTTTT. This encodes CASSLGRALNEKLFF.

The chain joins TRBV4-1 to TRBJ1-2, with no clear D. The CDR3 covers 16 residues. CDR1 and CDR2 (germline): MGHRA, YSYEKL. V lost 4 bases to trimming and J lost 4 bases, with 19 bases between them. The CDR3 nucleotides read TGCGCCAGCAGCCTTTCGTGGAGAGGTCCCCTCTATGGCTACACCTTC. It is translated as CASSLSWRGPLYGYTF.

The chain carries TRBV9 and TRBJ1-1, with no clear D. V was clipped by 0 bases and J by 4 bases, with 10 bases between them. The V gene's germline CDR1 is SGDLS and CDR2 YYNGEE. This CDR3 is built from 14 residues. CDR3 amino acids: CASSVAKKSTEAFF. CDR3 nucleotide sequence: TGTGCCAGCAGCGTAGCTAAGAAGAGCACTGAAGCTTTCTTT.

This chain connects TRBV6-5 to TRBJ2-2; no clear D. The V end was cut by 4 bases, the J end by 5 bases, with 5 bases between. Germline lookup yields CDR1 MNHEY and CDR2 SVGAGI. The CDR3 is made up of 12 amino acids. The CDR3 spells CASSSRTGELFF. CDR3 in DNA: TGTGCCAGCAGTTCGAGGACCGGGGAGCTGTTTTTT.

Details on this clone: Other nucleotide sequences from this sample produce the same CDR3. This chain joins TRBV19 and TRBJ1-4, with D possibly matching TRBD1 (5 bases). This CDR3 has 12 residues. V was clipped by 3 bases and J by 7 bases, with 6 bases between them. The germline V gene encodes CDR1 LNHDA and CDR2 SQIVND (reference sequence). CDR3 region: CASSIQGEKLFF. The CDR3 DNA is TGTGCCAGTAGTATCCAGGGTGAAAAACTGTTTTTT.

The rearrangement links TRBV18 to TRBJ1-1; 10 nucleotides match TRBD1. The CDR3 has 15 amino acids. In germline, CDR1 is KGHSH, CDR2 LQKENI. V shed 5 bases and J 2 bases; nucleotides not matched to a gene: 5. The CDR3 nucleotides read TGTGCCAGCTCATCCGGACAGGGGGTTAACACTGAAGCTTTCTTT. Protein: CASSSGQGVNTEAFF.

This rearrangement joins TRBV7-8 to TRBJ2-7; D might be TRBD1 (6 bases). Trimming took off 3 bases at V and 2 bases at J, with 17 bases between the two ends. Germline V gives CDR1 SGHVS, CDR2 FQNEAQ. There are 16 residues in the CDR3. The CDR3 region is CASSLNPGTRAYEQYF. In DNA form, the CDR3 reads TGTGCCAGCAGCTTGAATCCCGGGACAAGGGCCTACGAGCAGTACTTC.

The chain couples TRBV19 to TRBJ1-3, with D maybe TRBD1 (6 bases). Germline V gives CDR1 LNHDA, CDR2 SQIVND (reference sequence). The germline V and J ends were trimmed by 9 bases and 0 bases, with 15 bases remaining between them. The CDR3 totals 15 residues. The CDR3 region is CASDGQLSSGNTIYF. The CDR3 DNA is TGTGCCAGCGATGGACAGTTGAGCTCTGGAAACACCATATATTTT.

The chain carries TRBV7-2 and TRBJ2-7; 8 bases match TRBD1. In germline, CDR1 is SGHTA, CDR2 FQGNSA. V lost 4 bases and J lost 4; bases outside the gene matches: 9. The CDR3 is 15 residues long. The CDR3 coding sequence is TGTGCCAGCAGCTATGGGACAGGCACCGTGTACGAGCAGTACTTC. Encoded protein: CASSYGTGTVYEQYF. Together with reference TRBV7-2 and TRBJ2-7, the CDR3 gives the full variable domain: GAGVSQSPSNKVTEKGKDVELRCDPISGHTALYWYRQSLGQGLEFLIYFQGNSAPDKSGLPSDRFSAERTGGSVSTLTIQRTQQEDSAVYLCASSYGTGTVYEQYFGPGTRLTVT.

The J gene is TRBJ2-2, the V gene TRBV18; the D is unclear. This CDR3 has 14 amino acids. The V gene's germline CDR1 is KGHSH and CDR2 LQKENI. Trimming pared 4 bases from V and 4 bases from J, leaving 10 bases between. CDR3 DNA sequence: TGTGCCAGCTCACTAACAGCCTTCACCGGGGAGCTGTTTTTT. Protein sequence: CASSLTAFTGELFF.

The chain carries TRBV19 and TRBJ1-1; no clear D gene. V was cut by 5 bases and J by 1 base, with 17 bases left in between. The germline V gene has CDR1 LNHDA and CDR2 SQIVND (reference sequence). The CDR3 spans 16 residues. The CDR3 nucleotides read TGTGCCAGTAGTGACCCCCTGGGGAGGAAGAACACTGAAGCTTTCTTT. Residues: CASSDPLGRKNTEAFF.

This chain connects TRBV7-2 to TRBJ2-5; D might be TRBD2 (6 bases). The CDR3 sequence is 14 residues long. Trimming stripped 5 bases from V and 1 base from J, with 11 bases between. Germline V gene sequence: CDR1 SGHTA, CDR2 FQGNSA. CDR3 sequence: CASSAGLSQETQYF. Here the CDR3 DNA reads TGTGCCAGCAGCGCGGGACTCTCCCAAGAGACCCAGTACTTC.